The text below deals with one TCR beta chain. The antigen remains undetermined. The CDR3 is 14 amino acids. V was pared by 2 bases and J by 4 bases, with 12 bases between. Germline CDR1 is SNHLY and CDR2 is FYNNEI. The sample is drawn from a study of T cell responses to AZD1222 COVID-19 vaccine. Findings of the study overall: Spike was spanned by vaccine-associated CD4 TCRs, with dominance at 160-218 and 743-854. Increased Spike-specific TCR breadth and depth were observed after two AZD1222 doses.

TCRdb keeps only in-frame clones here, not all; method: immunoSEQ multiplex PCR. This sample has 150,000 or so clones, with less than 90% found just once. The source was peripheral blood, collected on day 0 of MenACWY control vaccination. This chain uses TRBV2 with TRBJ2-7, with D possibly TRBD1 on 6 matching bases. The receptor was derived from an adult in good health. CDR3 bases: TGTGCCAGCAGTGAAAACAGGGTGGGATACGAGCAGTACTTC. This translates into CASSENRVGYEQYF.